The 23 T cell receptor beta chains given below trace back to one sample, sequenced in a study of control samples from healthy donors and cancer patients. Libraries were prepared by immunoSEQ multiplex PCR; TCRdb keeps only in-frame clonotypes and omits some of them. The sample lists over 80,000 clones, approximately 80% occurring once. Input material: blood. The receptors originated from a woman younger than 45 in good health.

This clone was seen a single time. The genes are TRBV6-5 and TRBJ2-2, with 12 bases fitting TRBD2. V dropped 7 bases and J dropped 7; count of bases not matched to a gene: 7. The CDR3 is made up of 15 amino acids. Germline CDR1 is MNHEY and CDR2 is SVGAGI. CDR3 in DNA: TGTGCCAGCATCCTAGCGGGGGGGCCTGGCGGGGAGCTGTTTTTT. Protein: CASILAGGPGGELFF.

This chain links TRBV2 with TRBJ1-5; D unresolved. This CDR3 region has 13 residues. Trimming left V 1 base short and J 5 bases short, with 6 bases between. The V gene's germline CDR1 is SNHLY and CDR2 FYNNEI. The CDR3 nucleotides read TGTGCCAGCAGTGAAGAACGGGATCAGCCCCAGCATTTT. Protein sequence: CASSEERDQPQHF.

V and J are TRBV27 and TRBJ2-7, with D possibly matching TRBD2 (6 bases). V dropped 5 bases and J dropped 0 bases, with 11 bases sitting between them. This CDR3 contains 14 residues. The germline CDR1 and CDR2 sequences are MNHEY and SMNVEV (reference sequence). CDR3 nucleotides: TGTGCCAGCAGTCCGGACTACCTCTCCTACGAGCAGTACTTC. Translated: CASSPDYLSYEQYF.

In DNA form, the CDR3 reads TGTGCCAGCAAACACCCGGGTCACGGCAATCAGCCCCAGCATTTT. This translates into CASKHPGHGNQPQHF. This chain joins TRBV6-5 and TRBJ1-5; D ambiguous. This CDR3 contains 15 residues. V was clipped by 7 bases and J by 2 bases, with 15 bases between them. Germline V gives CDR1 MNHEY, CDR2 SVGAGI.

The chain combines TRBV6-5 with TRBJ1-1; tentatively, D is TRBD1 (6 bases). The V and J ends lost 10 bases and 5 bases respectively, with 17 bases between them. Germline V lookup: CDR1 MNHEY, CDR2 SVGAGI. The CDR3 runs 13 residues. The CDR3 region has the DNA TGTGCCACCACGCTAAGAGGGGGGACTGAAGCTTTCTTT. Translated: CATTLRGGTEAFF.

This clone was seen a handful of times. The chain joins TRBV18 to TRBJ1-1; possibly TRBD1 for D (5 bases). In germline, CDR1 is KGHSH, CDR2 LQKENI. The CDR3 totals 16 residues. V lost 3 bases and J lost 1, with 15 bases in between. In DNA form, the CDR3 reads TGTGCCAGCTCACCGACGATGGACACGACGAACACTGAAGCTTTCTTT. This gives the protein CASSPTMDTTNTEAFF. The whole variable domain, remainder taken from reference TRBV18 and TRBJ1-1, is NAGVMQNPRHLVRRRGQEARLRCSPMKGHSHVYWYRQLPEEGLKFMVYLQKENIIDESGMPKERFSAEFPKEGPSILRIQQVVRGDSAAYFCASSPTMDTTNTEAFFGQGTRLTVV.

The J gene is TRBJ1-2, the V gene TRBV19; no definite D call. Germline assignment: CDR1 LNHDA and CDR2 SQIVND (reference sequence). The CDR3 has 13 residues. With 4 bases removed from V and 6 bases from J, the gap between germline ends came to 12 bases. CDR3 coding DNA: TGTGCCAGTAGTACCGAACGTTGGAATGGCTACACCTTC. It translates to CASSTERWNGYTF.

V gene TRBV9 combines with J gene TRBJ2-3; TRBD2 aligns across 11 bases. Trimming at V came to 0 bases and at J to 5 bases, leaving 8 bases not matched to a gene. The CDR3 consists of 17 residues. Germline loops: CDR1 SGDLS, CDR2 YYNGEE. The CDR3 sequence is CASSVVVAGGPQDTQYF. The CDR3 nucleotides are TGTGCCAGCAGCGTAGTTGTAGCGGGGGGGCCCCAAGATACGCAGTATTTT. Complete variable domain (other parts from reference TRBV9 and TRBJ2-3): DSGVTQTPKHLITATGQRVTLRCSPRSGDLSVYWYQQSLDQGLQFLIQYYNGEERAKGNILERFSAQQFPDLHSELNLSSLELGDSALYFCASSVVVAGGPQDTQYFGPGTRLTVL.

This clone was recorded a few times. V and J are TRBV9 and TRBJ2-2, with unresolved D. CDR1 and CDR2 from the germline V gene are SGDLS and YYNGEE. This CDR3 is 14 amino acids long. The V end lost 4 bases, the J end lost 5 bases, and 12 bases lay between the germline ends. The CDR3 nucleotides read TGTGCCAGCAGCTTCTCGACCGGGACCGGGGAGCTGTTTTTT. Translation gives CASSFSTGTGELFF. Using reference TRBV9 and TRBJ2-2 for the parts outside the CDR3, the full variable domain is DSGVTQTPKHLITATGQRVTLRCSPRSGDLSVYWYQQSLDQGLQFLIQYYNGEERAKGNILERFSAQQFPDLHSELNLSSLELGDSALYFCASSFSTGTGELFFGEGSRLTVL.

In its sample, this clone was seen a few times. The rearrangement links TRBV5-4 to TRBJ2-7; possible D gene TRBD2, 5 bases. Germline V gene lookup returns CDR1 SGHNT and CDR2 YYREEE (reference sequence). V was pared by 4 bases and J by 2 bases, with 10 bases between. The CDR3 has 13 amino acids. The CDR3 here is CASSRGRAYEQYF. CDR3 DNA sequence: TGTGCCAGCAGCCGGGGAAGGGCCTACGAGCAGTACTTC.

CDR3 DNA sequence: TGTGCCACCAGTGATTTGAAGCGGGACAGGAGTCTATATGGCTACACCTTC. This gives the protein CATSDLKRDRSLYGYTF. This chain uses TRBV24-1 with TRBJ1-2, with 8 bases matching TRBD1. The CDR3 sequence is 17 residues long. J gave up 5 bases and V 0 bases, and 10 bases lay outside the gene matches. Germline V lookup: CDR1 KGHDR, CDR2 SFDVKD.

This rearrangement joins TRBV21-1 to TRBJ2-7; the DNA was not used to check the table's D call, TRBD2. TRBV21-1 is a known pseudogene. The CDR3 length is 14 residues. CDR3: CASSNTLGCYEQYF. The CDR3 DNA follows: TGTGCCAGCAGCAATACGCTAGGATGCTACGAGCAGTACTTC.

The chain has TRBV15 and TRBJ2-3, with 8 bases matching TRBD1. J gave up 3 bases and V 5 bases, and 7 bases lay outside the gene matches. The CDR3 is made up of 15 amino acids. Germline assignment: CDR1 LNHNV and CDR2 YYDKDF (reference sequence). DNA of the CDR3: TGTGCCACCAGCGAGCAGGGGGCGCAGACAGATACGCAGTATTTT. Translation: CATSEQGAQTDTQYF.

The chain links TRBV12-3 or TRBV12-4 to TRBJ1-1; TRBD1 might be the D (5 bases). The CDR3 extends over 12 amino acids. V was pared by 6 bases and J by 7 bases, with 12 bases between. This CDR3 reads CASSPDRNEAFF. For the CDR3, the DNA is TGTGCCAGCAGCCCTGACAGAAATGAAGCTTTCTTT.

A few counts support this clone. The chain couples TRBV5-5 to TRBJ1-1; unclear D gene. This CDR3 is 13 amino acids long. Germline CDR1 SGHKS, CDR2 YYEKEE (reference sequence). V lost 1 base to trimming and J lost 6 bases, with 10 bases between them. The CDR3 nucleotides read TGTGCCAGCAGCTTGAATGGGTTACCTGAAGCTTTCTTT. As protein: CASSLNGLPEAFF.

This clone showed up just a few times. This sequence joins TRBV30 and TRBJ1-3, with D unresolved. The CDR3 totals 14 residues. Deletions cut 0 bases from V and 4 bases from J, with 10 bases between. Per the germline V gene, CDR1 is GTSNPN and CDR2 is SVGIG (reference sequence). CDR3 residues: CAWSVSGLGNTIYF. The CDR3 DNA sequence: TGTGCCTGGAGTGTAAGCGGGCTGGGAAACACCATATATTTT.

The chain combines TRBV24-1 with TRBJ2-2, with D perhaps TRBD2 (6 bases). Germline assignment: CDR1 KGHDR and CDR2 SFDVKD. CDR3 length equals 14 residues. The V gene lost 7 bases and the J gene lost 3 bases, with 11 bases spanning the gap. Written as DNA, the CDR3 is TGTGCCACCAGCCCCGGGGGATACACCGGGGAGCTGTTTTTT. The encoded protein is CATSPGGYTGELFF.

The genes are TRBV3-1 (or the pseudogene TRBV3-2) and TRBJ2-1; either TRBD1 or TRBD2 may fit D (5 bases each). Germline assignment: CDR1 LGHDT and CDR2 YNNKEL (reference sequence). There are 13 residues in the CDR3. Deletions cut 5 bases from V and 9 bases from J, with 14 bases between. This CDR3 reads CASSSRLGGEQFF. The CDR3 DNA is TGTGCCAGCAGCTCGCGACTTGGGGGTGAGCAGTTCTTC.

The CDR3 coding sequence is TGTGCCAGTAGCAGACTAGCGGGGGGGAAGACCCAGTACTTC. Its protein product is CASSRLAGGKTQYF. V usage is TRBV19 and J usage is TRBJ2-5, with 14 bases identical to TRBD2. The CDR3 has 14 residues. V shed 6 bases and J 6 bases; nucleotides not matched to a gene: 3. Looked up from germline, CDR1 is LNHDA and CDR2 is SQIVND (reference sequence).

The chain uses TRBV2 and TRBJ2-3; weak D call: TRBD2 (6 bases). CDR1 and CDR2 (germline): SNHLY, FYNNEI. CDR3 size: 14 residues. Trimming took 7 bases from V and 2 from J, leaving 13 bases between them. CDR3 in DNA: TGTGCCAGCACCCTGGGGGGATTCACAGATACGCAGTATTTT. Translated: CASTLGGFTDTQYF.

The chain couples TRBV7-2 to TRBJ2-5; 7 bases are shared with TRBD2. The ends lost 2 bases at V and 1 base at J; junction bases unmatched: 10. CDR1 SGHTA and CDR2 FQGNSA come from the germline V gene. The CDR3 is 17 residues long. The CDR3 reads CASSLISGGGIQETQYF. CDR3 DNA: TGTGCCAGCAGCTTAATTTCCGGCGGGGGAATCCAAGAGACCCAGTACTTC.

This chain links TRBV11-2 with TRBJ1-1; maybe TRBD1 (6 bases). V lost 5 bases, J lost 10 bases, and 17 bases lay in between. The V gene's germline CDR1 is SGHAT and CDR2 FQNNGV. The CDR3 length is 13 residues. CDR3 sequence (DNA): TGTGCCAGCAGCCCTCCTTTGGGGGCAGGAGCTTTCTTT. As protein: CASSPPLGAGAFF.

This clone has only a few counts. This chain connects TRBV2 to TRBJ2-7; possibly TRBD2 for D (6 bases). The CDR3 sequence is 13 residues long. The germline V gene encodes CDR1 SNHLY and CDR2 FYNNEI. Deletions cut 4 bases from V and 7 bases from J, with 14 bases between. The CDR3 reads CASSGLEGEEQYF. CDR3 DNA sequence: TGTGCCAGCAGTGGCCTGGAGGGTGAGGAGCAGTACTTC.